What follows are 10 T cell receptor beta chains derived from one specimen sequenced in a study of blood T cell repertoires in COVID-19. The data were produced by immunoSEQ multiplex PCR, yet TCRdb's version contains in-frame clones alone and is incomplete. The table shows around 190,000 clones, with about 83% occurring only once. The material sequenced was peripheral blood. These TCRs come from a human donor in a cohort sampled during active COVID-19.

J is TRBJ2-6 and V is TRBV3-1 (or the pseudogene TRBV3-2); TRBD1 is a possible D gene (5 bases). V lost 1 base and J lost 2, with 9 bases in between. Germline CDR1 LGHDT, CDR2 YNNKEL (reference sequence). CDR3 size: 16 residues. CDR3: CASSQAPGTGANVLTF. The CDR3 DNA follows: TGTGCCAGCAGCCAAGCCCCAGGGACTGGGGCCAACGTCCTGACTTTC.

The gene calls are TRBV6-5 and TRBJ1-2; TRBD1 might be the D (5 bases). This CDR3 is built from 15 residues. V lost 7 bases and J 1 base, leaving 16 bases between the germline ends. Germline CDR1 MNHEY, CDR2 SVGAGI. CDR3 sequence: CASMRGAGGNYGYTF. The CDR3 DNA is TGTGCCAGCATGAGGGGCGCGGGGGGTAACTATGGCTACACCTTC.

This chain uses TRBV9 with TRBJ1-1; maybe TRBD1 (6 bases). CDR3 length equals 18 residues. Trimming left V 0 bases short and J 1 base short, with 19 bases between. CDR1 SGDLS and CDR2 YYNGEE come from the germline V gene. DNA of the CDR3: TGTGCCAGCAGCGTAGGAGTGGGACACCTTAGGGGGAACACTGAAGCTTTCTTT. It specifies CASSVGVGHLRGNTEAFF.

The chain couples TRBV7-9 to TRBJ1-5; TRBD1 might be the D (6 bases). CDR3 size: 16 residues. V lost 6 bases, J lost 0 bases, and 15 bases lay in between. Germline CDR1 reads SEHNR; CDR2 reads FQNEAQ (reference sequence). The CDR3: CASSYGQSYSNQPQHF. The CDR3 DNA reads TGTGCCAGCAGTTATGGACAGTCATATAGCAATCAGCCCCAGCATTTT.

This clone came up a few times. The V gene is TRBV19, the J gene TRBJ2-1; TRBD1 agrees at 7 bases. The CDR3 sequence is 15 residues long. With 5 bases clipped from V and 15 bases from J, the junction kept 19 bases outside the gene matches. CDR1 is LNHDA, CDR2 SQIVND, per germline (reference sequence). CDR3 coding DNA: TGTGCCAGTAGTCCCACCGGGACAGACCATACCGGGCGGTTCTTC. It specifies CASSPTGTDHTGRFF. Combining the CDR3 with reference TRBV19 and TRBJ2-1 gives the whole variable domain DGGITQSPKYLFRKEGQNVTLSCEQNLNHDAMYWYRQDPGQGLRLIYYSQIVNDFQKGDIAEGYSVSREKKESFPLTVTSAQKNPTAFYLCASSPTGTDHTGRFFGPGTRLTVL.

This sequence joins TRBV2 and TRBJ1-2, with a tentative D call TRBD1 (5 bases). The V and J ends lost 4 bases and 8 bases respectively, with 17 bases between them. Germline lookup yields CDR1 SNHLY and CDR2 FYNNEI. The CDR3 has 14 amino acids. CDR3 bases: TGTGCCAGCAGTGCGACAGCTAAGGTGCAGGGCTACACCTTC. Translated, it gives CASSATAKVQGYTF.

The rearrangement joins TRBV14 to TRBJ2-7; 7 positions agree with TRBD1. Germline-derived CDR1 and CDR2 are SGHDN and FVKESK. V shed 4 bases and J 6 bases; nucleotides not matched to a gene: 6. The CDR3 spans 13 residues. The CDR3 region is CASSRTGFREQYF. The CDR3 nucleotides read TGTGCCAGCAGCCGGACAGGTTTTCGCGAGCAGTACTTC.

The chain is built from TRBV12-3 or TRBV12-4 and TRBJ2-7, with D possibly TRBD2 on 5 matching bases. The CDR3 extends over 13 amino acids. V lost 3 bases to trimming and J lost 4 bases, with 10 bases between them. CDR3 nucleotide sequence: TGTGCCAGCAGTTTTGGACTGGAATACGAGCAGTACTTC. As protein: CASSFGLEYEQYF.

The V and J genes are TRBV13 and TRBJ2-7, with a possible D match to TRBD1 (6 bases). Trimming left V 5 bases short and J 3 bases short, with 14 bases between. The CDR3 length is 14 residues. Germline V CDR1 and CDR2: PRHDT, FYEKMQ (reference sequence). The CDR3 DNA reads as TGTGCCAGCAGCCTCCGGGACACCAACTACGAGCAGTACTTC. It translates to CASSLRDTNYEQYF.

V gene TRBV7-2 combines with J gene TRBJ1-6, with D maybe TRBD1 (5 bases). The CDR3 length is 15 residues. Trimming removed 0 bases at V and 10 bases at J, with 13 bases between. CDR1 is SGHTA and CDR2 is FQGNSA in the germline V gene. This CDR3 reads CASSLARVEGSPLHF. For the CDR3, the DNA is TGTGCCAGCAGCTTAGCCAGGGTAGAAGGGTCACCCCTCCACTTT.